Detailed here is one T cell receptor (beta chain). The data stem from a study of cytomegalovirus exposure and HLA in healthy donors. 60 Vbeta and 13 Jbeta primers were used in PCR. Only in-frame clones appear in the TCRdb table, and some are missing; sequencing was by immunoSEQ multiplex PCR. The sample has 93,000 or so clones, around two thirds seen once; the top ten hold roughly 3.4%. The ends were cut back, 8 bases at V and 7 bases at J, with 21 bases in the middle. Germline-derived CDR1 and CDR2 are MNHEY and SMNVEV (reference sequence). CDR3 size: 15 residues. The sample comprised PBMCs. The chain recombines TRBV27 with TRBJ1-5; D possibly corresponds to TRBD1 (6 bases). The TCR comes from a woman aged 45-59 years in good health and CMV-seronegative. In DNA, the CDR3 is TGTGCCAGCGGAAAATCAGGGGTGCCAGGGCAGCCCCAGCATTTT. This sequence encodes CASGKSGVPGQPQHF.